What follows is one TCR beta chain and its context. A second PCR, run for about 6 to 12 cycles, used a sample-barcoded 5' primer plus a J-beta primer mix. TCRdb used MiXCR to reprocess the 5' RACE reads, holding one entry per CDR3 protein. There are some 1.8 million distinct CDR3 sequences in the sample; 30% to 40% occur only once, and under 30% lies in the top ten. These data originate in a study of blood T cells in healthy people across ages. The TCR sequence derives from a human donor in good health. The sequenced sample consisted of blood.

CDR3 loop: CASSLSRGRPSYEQYF. The CDR3 bases are TGTGCCAGCAGCTTGAGCCGGGGCAGACCTTCCTACGAGCAGTACTTC. The gene calls are TRBV11-1 and TRBJ2-7; D possibly matches TRBD1 or TRBD2 (5 bases each). V gave up 3 bases and J gave up 1 base, with 16 bases separating them. This CDR3 has 16 amino acids. The germline V gene has CDR1 SGHAT and CDR2 FQDESV (reference sequence).